The 25 T cell receptor beta chains reported below all come from one sample, sequenced in a study of CD8+CD57+ T cells in acquired aplastic anemia. Genomic DNA constituted the template upon which TCR beta VDJ and CDR3 profiling was performed. TCRdb redid the calling of the reads with MiXCR, one entry per CDR3 protein. Seen here are around 430,000 distinct CDR3 sequences, about a third observed once, and the top ten hold 0.8% to 0.85%. CD8+CD57+ cell expansion had been shown by flow cytometry in patients chosen for sequencing. Sequences were obtained from sorted CD4+, CD8+, or CD8+CD57+ T cells (not recorded which) from PBMCs. The receptors here all came from a human donor with aplastic anemia.

As regards this clonotype: A much larger clone lies one base from this, so it may be a read error. The rearrangement uses TRBV2 and TRBJ1-4; no firm D call. CDR1 and CDR2 (germline): SNHLY, FYNNEI. The CDR3 totals 10 residues. The CDR3 here is CTSSGQKLFF. CDR3 DNA sequence: TGTACCAGCAGTGGCCAAAAACTGTTTTTT.

This clonotype has just a few counts. The J gene is TRBJ2-1, the V gene TRBV20-1; 7 bases align to TRBD2. Germline V gene lookup returns CDR1 DFQATT and CDR2 SNEGSKA (reference sequence). This CDR3 is 15 amino acids long. Losses at the gene ends were 0 bases for V and 6 bases for J; bases not matched to a gene: 8. The CDR3 sequence: CSARDPQRDGNEQFF. The CDR3 coding sequence is TGCAGTGCTAGAGATCCGCAGCGGGATGGCAATGAGCAGTTCTTC.

The V call is TRBV2, the J call TRBJ2-3; tentatively, D is TRBD2 (6 bases). The V end lost 5 bases, the J end lost 2 bases, and 14 bases lay between the germline ends. CDR1 and CDR2 from the germline V gene are SNHLY and FYNNEI. The CDR3 runs to 15 residues. CDR3 sequence (DNA): TGTGCCAGCAGTTTCTATAGCGGCCCCACAGATACGCAGTATTTT. As protein: CASSFYSGPTDTQYF.

The chain carries TRBV27 and TRBJ1-6; D ambiguous. This CDR3 is 15 amino acids long. The ends were cut back, 4 bases at V and 9 bases at J, with 16 bases in the middle. Germline V gives CDR1 MNHEY, CDR2 SMNVEV (reference sequence). The CDR3 is CASSSLGGPSSPLHF. The CDR3 coding sequence is TGTGCCAGCAGTTCGCTTGGAGGCCCCTCTTCACCCCTCCACTTT.

The rearrangement uses TRBV7-8 and TRBJ2-5; D might be TRBD1 (6 bases). V lost 5 bases and J lost 0, with 13 bases in between. CDR1 SGHVS and CDR2 FQNEAQ come from the germline V gene. This CDR3 is built from 15 residues. CDR3 in amino acids: CASSQNQGHQETQYF. CDR3 in DNA: TGTGCCAGCAGCCAGAACCAGGGGCACCAAGAGACCCAGTACTTC.

To note about this clonotype: The CDR3 carries no conserved terminal phenylalanine or tryptophan, so it likely arises from a read error. The CDR3 DNA follows: TGTGCCACAGCGGGGGGGATCCAAGAGACCCAGTACCTC. It codes for CATAGGIQETQYL. The rearrangement links TRBV19 to TRBJ2-5, with 10 bases identical to TRBD2. Looked up from germline, CDR1 is LNHDA and CDR2 is SQIVND (reference sequence). After removal of 10 bases from V and 1 base from J, the junction contained 3 bases not matched to a gene. This CDR3 is built from 13 residues.

Only a few counts were recorded for this clonotype. V usage is TRBV19 and J usage is TRBJ2-2; TRBD2 is a possible D gene (6 bases). Germline V gene lookup returns CDR1 LNHDA and CDR2 SQIVND (reference sequence). The ends were cut back, 6 bases at V and 7 bases at J, with 12 bases in the middle. This CDR3 comprises 13 residues. The CDR3 nucleotides read TGTGCCAGTAGAAATGCGGGGAGCGGGGAGCTGTTTTTT. This translates into CASRNAGSGELFF.

Remarks on this clonotype: This may come from a read error, since a much larger clone is one base off. V is TRBV10-3 and J is TRBJ2-7; 7 positions agree with TRBD1. Germline CDR1 and CDR2: ENHRY and SYGVKD. Germline trimming cut 6 bases from V and 3 bases from J; bases unmatched to any gene: 14. The CDR3 sequence is 16 residues long. This chain's CDR3 is CAISDRSRQGFYEQYF. The CDR3 coding sequence is TGTGCCATCAGCGACCGATCGAGACAGGGTTTCTACGAGCAGTACTTC.

This sequence joins TRBV20-1 and TRBJ2-1; TRBD1 is a possible D gene (6 bases). The CDR3 consists of 15 residues. V lost 0 bases to trimming and J lost 5 bases, with 14 bases between them. The germline V gene has CDR1 DFQATT and CDR2 SNEGSKA (reference sequence). Here the CDR3 reads CSAREQGLGNNEQFF. CDR3 in DNA: TGCAGTGCTAGAGAACAGGGATTGGGAAACAATGAGCAGTTCTTC.

This chain connects TRBV5-1 to TRBJ2-5; D remains unclear. The V gene's germline CDR1 is SGHRS and CDR2 YFSETQ. The V gene lost 4 bases and the J gene lost 0 bases, with 16 bases spanning the gap. The CDR3 extends over 16 amino acids. The DNA of the CDR3 is TGCGCCAGCAGCCCTCATGTGGGGTCAGACCAAGAGACCCAGTACTTC. Its translation: CASSPHVGSDQETQYF.

This clonotype was counted ten times or more. The chain couples TRBV29-1 to TRBJ1-4; D unresolved. The CDR3 is 15 residues long. Trimming stripped 6 bases from V and 1 base from J, with 15 bases between. Germline assignment: CDR1 SQVTM and CDR2 ANQGSEA. The CDR3 sequence is CSVKPLAGTNEKLFF. The CDR3 DNA reads TGCAGCGTCAAGCCTCTAGCGGGAACTAATGAAAAACTGTTTTTT.

This clonotype has a handful of counts. The chain has TRBV7-6 and TRBJ2-3; tentatively, D is TRBD1 (5 bases). The CDR3 runs 16 residues. V was shortened by 8 bases and J by 0 bases, with 18 bases between the two germline ends. Germline-derived CDR1 and CDR2 are SGHVS and FNYEAQ. For the CDR3, the DNA is TGTGCCAGCGGGGCCTCCGAGCGAGCTAGCACAGATACGCAGTATTTT. This encodes CASGASERASTDTQYF.

This clonotype was seen at least ten times. This chain joins TRBV10-3 and TRBJ2-1; 11 bases line up with TRBD1. There are 15 residues in the CDR3. Germline V lookup: CDR1 ENHRY, CDR2 SYGVKD. After removal of 8 bases from V and 4 bases from J, the junction contained 7 bases not matched to a gene. As DNA, the CDR3 is TGTGCCATCGGAGGACAGGGGGCTTTTTACAATGAGCAGTTCTTC. Amino acid sequence: CAIGGQGAFYNEQFF.

A remark on this clonotype: A read error may account for a junction end that differs from germline. The CDR3, as DNA: TGTAGCGTTGGAGCCCGGGACTACCAAGAGACCCAGTACTTC. Protein: CSVGARDYQETQYF. V usage is TRBV29-1 and J usage is TRBJ2-5; weak D call: TRBD2 (6 bases). The germline gives CDR1 SQVTM, CDR2 ANQGSEA. This CDR3 has 14 residues.

This clonotype was recorded at least ten times. This chain connects TRBV2 to TRBJ2-5; D remains ambiguous. This CDR3 region has 16 residues. Per germline, CDR1 SNHLY and CDR2 FYNNEI. The V end lost 0 bases, the J end lost 2 bases, and 13 bases lay between the germline ends. CDR3 in DNA: TGTGCCAGCAGTGAAGCGCTTAGGTCTAGTCAAGAGACCCAGTACTTC. Amino acid sequence: CASSEALRSSQETQYF.

The table lists this clonotype with many counts. The chain recombines TRBV15 with TRBJ2-1; possible D gene TRBD1, 5 bases. The CDR3 spans 17 residues. Trimming removed 0 bases at V and 7 bases at J, with 19 bases between. Germline V gives CDR1 LNHNV, CDR2 YYDKDF (reference sequence). The DNA of the CDR3 is TGTGCCACCAGCAGAGATCTAGTTTCTGGCGGACAAAATGAGCAGTTCTTC. It translates to CATSRDLVSGGQNEQFF.

The CDR3 DNA follows: TGCGCCAGCAGCTACGGGGACAGGGGGTCACCCCTCCACTTT. Residues: CASSYGDRGSPLHF. This chain joins TRBV5-1 and TRBJ1-6; 11 positions match TRBD1. With V trimmed by 3 bases and J by 10 bases, 3 bases remained unmatched. CDR1 is SGHRS and CDR2 is YFSETQ in the germline V gene. The CDR3 is 14 amino acids.

The chain couples TRBV10-3 to TRBJ1-5, with 8 nucleotides matching TRBD1. V gave up 4 bases and J gave up 14 bases; unmatched junction bases: 10. The CDR3 covers 13 residues. CDR1 and CDR2 from the germline V gene are ENHRY and SYGVKD. This CDR3 reads CAISGDRQGYEHF. CDR3 nucleotides: TGTGCCATCAGTGGAGACCGACAGGGGTACGAGCATTTT.

The chain employs TRBV6-1 and TRBJ2-2, with D possibly being TRBD1 (6 bases). This CDR3 comprises 18 residues. CDR1 and CDR2 from the germline V gene are MNHNS and SASEGT. The V end was cut by 4 bases, the J end by 0 bases, with 18 bases between. The CDR3 DNA reads TGTGCCAGCAGTGCTCACTTTCCGACAGGAACGAACACCGGGGAGCTGTTTTTT. This translates into CASSAHFPTGTNTGELFF.

This sequence joins TRBV14 and TRBJ2-3; 12 nucleotides match TRBD2. V shed 3 bases and J 4 bases; nucleotides not matched to a gene: 11. The V gene's germline CDR1 is SGHDN and CDR2 FVKESK. The CDR3 sequence is 18 residues long. For the CDR3, the DNA is TGTGCCAGCAGCCAGACTAGCGGGAGTTGGGTACTAGCAGATACGCAGTATTTT. Translating it yields CASSQTSGSWVLADTQYF.

This clonotype was recorded at least ten times. The chain combines TRBV9 with TRBJ1-6; D might be TRBD1 (6 bases). This CDR3 contains 14 residues. CDR1 and CDR2 (germline): SGDLS, YYNGEE. Trimming left V 5 bases short and J 5 bases short, with 11 bases between. The CDR3 region has the DNA TGTGCCAGCAGGGGCCGGGACAATAATTCACCCCTCCACTTT. This codes for CASRGRDNNSPLHF.

Remarks on this clonotype: Because the CDR3's place on the DNA is in doubt, the DNA is left out and the CDR3 is given as listed by TCRdb. The J gene is TRBJ2-1, the V gene TRBV29-1. The V gene's germline CDR1 is SQVTM and CDR2 ANQGSEA. The CDR3 is 13 amino acids in total, end residues counted. CDR3: CSVASGSYSEQLF.

This chain links TRBV6-2 or TRBV6-3 with TRBJ1-5; D is unresolved. Germline CDR1 and CDR2: MNHEY and SVGEGT. The CDR3 contains 15 residues. V was shortened by 6 bases and J by 0 bases, with 12 bases between the two germline ends. Here the CDR3 reads CASRDPGLSNQPQHF. CDR3 DNA: TGTGCCAGCAGAGACCCCGGCCTTAGCAATCAGCCCCAGCATTTT.

A note on this clonotype: A much larger clone differs by one base, so this may be a read error. The gene calls are TRBV27 and TRBJ2-1; possibly TRBD1 or TRBD2 for D (6 bases each). The CDR3 covers 15 residues. The germline V gene has CDR1 MNHEY and CDR2 SMNVEV (reference sequence). V lost 7 bases and J 3 bases, leaving 16 bases between the germline ends. The CDR3 nucleotides are TGTGCCAGCACTGAGGTTGCGGGACACTACAATGAGCAGTTCTTC. Translated, it gives CASTEVAGHYNEQFF.

The chain joins TRBV20-1 to TRBJ2-1; 8 bases line up with TRBD2. The CDR3 covers 14 residues. CDR1 DFQATT and CDR2 SNEGSKA come from the germline V gene (reference sequence). V was pared by 6 bases and J by 6 bases, with 10 bases of the junction left unmatched. The CDR3 bases are TGCAGTGCCTTGACCGGGACTAGTATCAATGAGCAGTTCTTC. Amino acids: CSALTGTSINEQFF.